A single sample gave rise to the 26 T cell receptor beta chains below, sequenced in a study of blood T cell repertoires in COVID-19 (dated by TCRdb to 2019 to 2021). The method behind the library was the immunoSEQ multiplex PCR assay. TCRdb stores this immuneACCESS table with in-frame sequences only. Part of the clones is absent; in the studies checked, under half of the shortfall reflects unresolved V genes, and no reason is known for the rest. For this sample there are 40,000 or so clones; approximately 90% appear just once. In total, the top ten clones hold 15% to 17% of the sample. Sequences were obtained from peripheral blood. The receptor source for this set is a young woman in a cohort sampled during active COVID-19.

This clone was recorded once. J is TRBJ2-1 and V is TRBV3-1 (or the pseudogene TRBV3-2), with no clear D. Trimming cost V 4 bases and J 7 bases, with 20 bases left between them. CDR3 length equals 16 residues. CDR1 and CDR2 (germline): LGHDT, YNNKEL (reference sequence). As DNA, the CDR3 is TGTGCCAGCAGCCGCCAGATCGGCCCTACCGGGAATGAGCAGTTCTTC. Its protein product is CASSRQIGPTGNEQFF.

The CDR3 loop reads CASSLFRDYGYTF. CDR3 nucleotides: TGTGCCAGCAGTTTATTCAGGGACTATGGCTACACCTTC. The genes are TRBV27 and TRBJ1-2; D is perhaps TRBD1 (5 bases). The germline V gene encodes CDR1 MNHEY and CDR2 SMNVEV (reference sequence). The CDR3 runs 13 residues. The V gene lost 1 base and the J gene lost 3 bases, with 6 bases spanning the gap.

The chain recombines TRBV6-5 with TRBJ1-1; TRBD1 might be the D (6 bases). The CDR3 has 15 amino acids. Germline V lookup: CDR1 MNHEY, CDR2 SVGAGI. V shed 7 bases and J shed 6 bases, with 21 bases lying between them. CDR3 DNA: TGTGCCAGCACCGCGCCAGGGGATGCCGGCGCTGAAGCTTTCTTT. Protein product: CASTAPGDAGAEAFF.

The V gene is TRBV3-1 (or the pseudogene TRBV3-2), the J gene TRBJ2-1; 7 nucleotides match TRBD2. The CDR3 has 14 amino acids. Per germline, CDR1 LGHDT and CDR2 YNNKEL (reference sequence). V gave up 5 bases and J gave up 6 bases; unmatched junction bases: 7. The CDR3 sequence is CASSFGAGSNEQFF. CDR3 DNA: TGTGCCAGCAGCTTCGGAGCGGGATCCAATGAGCAGTTCTTC.

The rearrangement joins TRBV29-1 to TRBJ2-3; 12 nucleotides align to TRBD2. CDR1 is SQVTM, CDR2 ANQGSEA, per germline. This CDR3 region has 13 residues. The V and J ends lost 7 bases and 4 bases, in that order; junction bases with no gene match: 3. CDR3 region: CSGRLAGADTQYF. The CDR3 bases are TGCAGCGGCCGACTAGCGGGAGCAGATACGCAGTATTTT.

The chain carries TRBV7-9 and TRBJ1-3; 7 positions match TRBD1. Germline V gives CDR1 SEHNR, CDR2 FQNEAQ (reference sequence). Losses at the gene ends were 5 bases for V and 2 bases for J; bases not matched to a gene: 6. This CDR3 spans 15 amino acids. CDR3 sequence: CASSPQGRPGNTIYF. DNA for the CDR3: TGTGCCAGCAGCCCACAGGGGCGCCCTGGAAACACCATATATTTT.

The genes are TRBV28 and TRBJ1-1; 8 bases fit TRBD1. J gave up 1 base and V 6 bases, and 4 bases lay outside the gene matches. Germline lookup yields CDR1 MDHEN and CDR2 SYDVKM. The CDR3 is made up of 14 amino acids. The DNA for the CDR3 is TGTGCCAGCAGGGTCAGGGGGCGGAACACTGAAGCTTTCTTT. Translated, it gives CASRVRGRNTEAFF.

CDR3 bases: TGTGCCAGCTCACCAATCTCCGGACAGCGAGAGACCCAGTACTTC. Protein: CASSPISGQRETQYF. The V and J genes are TRBV18 and TRBJ2-5; D is perhaps TRBD1 (6 bases). Deletions cut 2 bases from V and 4 bases from J, with 14 bases between. CDR1 is KGHSH and CDR2 is LQKENI in the germline V gene. CDR3 size: 15 residues.

The chain couples TRBV29-1 to TRBJ2-1, with no clear D. From germline, CDR1 is SQVTM and CDR2 ANQGSEA. This CDR3 is built from 15 residues. Between the trimmed V and J ends, which lost 5 bases and 3 bases, there was a span of 17 bases. CDR3 DNA: TGCAGCGTTCACCGCCCCCCTGCGGACTACAATGAGCAGTTCTTC. This gives the protein CSVHRPPADYNEQFF.

The rearrangement links TRBV6-2 or TRBV6-3 to TRBJ1-1, with TRBD1 as a possible D gene (5 bases). Germline V lookup: CDR1 MNHEY, CDR2 SVGEGT. V lost 0 bases to trimming and J lost 3 bases, with 11 bases between them. The CDR3 is 15 amino acids. In DNA, the CDR3 is TGTGCCAGCAGTTACTCAGTCCGGGGGGACACTGAAGCTTTCTTT. Amino acids: CASSYSVRGDTEAFF.

This rearrangement joins TRBV9 to TRBJ2-1; 8 nucleotides line up with TRBD2. Germline CDR1 is SGDLS and CDR2 is YYNGEE. V gave up 3 bases and J gave up 0 bases; unmatched junction bases: 5. The CDR3 runs to 16 residues. The CDR3 nucleotides are TGTGCCAGCAGCGAGGTAGCGGGAAGCTCCTACAATGAGCAGTTCTTC. Protein: CASSEVAGSSYNEQFF.

The chain carries TRBV6-2 or TRBV6-3 and TRBJ2-6; perhaps TRBD1 as D (5 bases). This CDR3 is 16 amino acids long. The germline CDR1 and CDR2 sequences are MNHEY and SVGEGT. V lost 0 bases and J 2 bases, leaving 8 bases between the germline ends. CDR3 nucleotides: TGTGCCAGCAGTTACTCGGGCAGGGCTGGGGCCAACGTCCTGACTTTC. Its translation: CASSYSGRAGANVLTF.

The CDR3 bases are TGTGCCTGTCAACTCGCCCAGGCCGGGAGAATCACAGATACGCAGTATTTT. Protein product: CACQLAQAGRITDTQYF. This chain uses TRBV30 with TRBJ2-3; the D gene is possibly TRBD2 (6 bases). Trimming pared 6 bases from V and 2 bases from J, leaving 24 bases between. CDR3 length equals 17 residues. CDR1 GTSNPN and CDR2 SVGIG come from the germline V gene (reference sequence).

This chain uses TRBV27 with TRBJ2-3, with 7 bases matching TRBD2. The germline V gene has CDR1 MNHEY and CDR2 SMNVEV (reference sequence). The CDR3 is made up of 17 amino acids. Unmatched junction bases numbered 12, after V lost 4 bases and J lost 2 bases. CDR3 amino acids: CASSSTLLGRDTDTQYF. The CDR3 bases are TGTGCCAGCAGTTCAACCCTCTTAGGGAGGGACACAGATACGCAGTATTTT.

V is TRBV30 and J is TRBJ1-6; D not certain. The length of the CDR3 is 15 residues. V gave up 0 bases and J gave up 10 bases, with 16 bases separating them. Germline V gene sequence: CDR1 GTSNPN, CDR2 SVGIG (reference sequence). CDR3 in amino acids: CAWSVLVSEGSPLHF. The CDR3 DNA is TGTGCCTGGAGTGTACTCGTGAGTGAGGGATCACCCCTCCACTTT.

The chain combines TRBV19 with TRBJ2-2; no clear D gene. Trimming took 8 bases from V and 0 from J, leaving 13 bases between them. The CDR3 runs to 15 residues. The germline V gene encodes CDR1 LNHDA and CDR2 SQIVND (reference sequence). CDR3 bases: TGTGCCAGTGGAAACAGCCCCGCGAACACCGGGGAGCTGTTTTTT. The encoded protein is CASGNSPANTGELFF.

The chain employs TRBV7-8 and TRBJ2-3; D is undetermined. V gave up 5 bases and J gave up 4 bases, with 7 bases separating them. Germline V gene sequence: CDR1 SGHVS, CDR2 FQNEAQ. The CDR3 is made up of 12 amino acids. DNA for the CDR3: TGTGCCAGCAGCCTTTCGGCAGATACGCAGTATTTT. This gives the protein CASSLSADTQYF. Combining the CDR3 with reference TRBV7-8 and TRBJ2-3 gives the whole variable domain GAGVSQSPRYKVAKRGQDVALRCDPISGHVSLFWYQQALGQGPEFLTYFQNEAQLDKSGLPSDRFFAERPEGSVSTLKIQRTQQEDSAVYLCASSLSADTQYFGPGTRLTVL.

The chain uses TRBV19 and TRBJ2-6; a possible D gene is TRBD1 (6 bases). Germline values: CDR1 LNHDA, CDR2 SQIVND (reference sequence). V lost 4 bases and J 4 bases, leaving 11 bases between the germline ends. The CDR3 has 15 amino acids. This chain's CDR3 is CASSTRTAGANVLTF. CDR3 coding DNA: TGTGCCAGTAGTACCAGGACAGCGGGGGCCAACGTCCTGACTTTC.

This rearrangement joins TRBV3-1 (or the pseudogene TRBV3-2) to TRBJ2-1; the D is unclear. This CDR3 is built from 12 residues. CDR1 and CDR2 (germline): LGHDT, YNNKEL (reference sequence). The ends were cut back, 1 base at V and 6 bases at J, with 4 bases in the middle. CDR3 DNA sequence: TGTGCCAGCAGCCAAGTTATCAATGAGCAGTTCTTC. It encodes CASSQVINEQFF.

The chain employs TRBV28 and TRBJ2-1; weak D call: TRBD2 (5 bases). V was cut by 6 bases and J by 10 bases, with 19 bases left in between. This CDR3 region has 14 residues. Germline values: CDR1 MDHEN, CDR2 SYDVKM. CDR3 DNA sequence: TGTGCCAGCAGGGAGGACCTCAGTCGGGGAGAGCAGTTCTTC. Its protein product is CASREDLSRGEQFF.

In this sample, this clone turned up a few times. This CDR3 reads CASSFVPGLVAGELFF. CDR3 bases: TGTGCCAGCAGCTTCGTCCCGGGACTAGTAGCCGGGGAGCTGTTTTTT. This chain uses TRBV7-9 with TRBJ2-2; TRBD2 aligns across 8 bases. CDR1 is SEHNR, CDR2 FQNEAQ, per germline (reference sequence). The junction had 9 bases not matched to a gene; V was cut back by 3 bases and J by 6 bases. The CDR3 extends over 16 amino acids.

The chain recombines TRBV30 with TRBJ2-5, with 7 bases that match TRBD1. Germline CDR1 reads GTSNPN; CDR2 reads SVGIG (reference sequence). CDR3 length: 14 residues. The V segment lost 6 bases and the J segment 2 bases; nucleotides outside the gene matches: 9. The CDR3 DNA is TGTGCCTGTCGCGGTAGCAGGGGGCAAGAGACCCAGTACTTC. The encoded protein is CACRGSRGQETQYF. The full variable domain, its missing parts supplied by reference TRBV30 and TRBJ2-5, is SQTIHQWPATLVQPVGSPLSLECTVEGTSNPNLYWYRQAAGRGLQLLFYSVGIGQISSEVPQNLSASRPQDRQFILSSKKLLLSDSGFYLCACRGSRGQETQYFGPGTRLLVL.

The chain is built from TRBV6-5 and TRBJ2-7, with unresolved D. The V end was cut by 4 bases, the J end by 0 bases, with 10 bases between. Germline loops: CDR1 MNHEY, CDR2 SVGAGI. There are 14 residues in the CDR3. The CDR3, as DNA: TGTGCCAGCAGTTCCACCTTTAGCTCCTACGAGCAGTACTTC. Protein: CASSSTFSSYEQYF.

The chain combines TRBV2 with TRBJ2-1, with TRBD1 identical over 7 bases. The CDR3 contains 15 residues. Unmatched junction bases numbered 14, after V lost 8 bases and J lost 7 bases. Germline values: CDR1 SNHLY, CDR2 FYNNEI. The CDR3 DNA is TGTGCCAGCCAGGGGGAAGCGGTTTTAGTTAATGAGCAGTTCTTC. It translates to CASQGEAVLVNEQFF.

This clone was counted a single time. The chain joins TRBV9 to TRBJ2-3; no definite D call. CDR1 and CDR2 from the germline V gene are SGDLS and YYNGEE. The CDR3 is 14 residues long. Trimming took off 3 bases at V and 3 bases at J, with 11 bases between the two ends. The CDR3 region is CASSEFDATDTQYF. In DNA, the CDR3 is TGTGCCAGCAGCGAGTTTGATGCGACAGATACGCAGTATTTT.

The genes are TRBV5-1 and TRBJ1-1, with 7 positions matching TRBD1. The CDR3 is 15 amino acids. The J segment lost 1 base and the V segment lost 4 bases, leaving 7 bases of the junction unmatched. Germline V gene lookup returns CDR1 SGHRS and CDR2 YFSETQ. CDR3 nucleotide sequence: TGCGCCAGCAGCCGAATTGACAGGGCGAACACTGAAGCTTTCTTT. It encodes CASSRIDRANTEAFF.